The clone carrying this T cell receptor (beta chain) was found once. Sequencing used immunoSEQ multiplex PCR; TCRdb keeps in-frame clones, though not all of them. The data contain around 100,000 clones, 88% of them seen just once; the ten biggest clones take up about 6.3%. These data originate in a study of blood T cell repertoires in COVID-19. Overall study context: Samples representing acute and convalescent COVID-19 were sourced from the United States, Italy and Spain.

The germline V gene encodes CDR1 LNHDA and CDR2 SQIVND (reference sequence). V was pared by 4 bases and J by 1 base, with 14 bases of the junction left unmatched. The length of the CDR3 is 19 residues. Material: peripheral blood. The TCR was taken from a woman aged 55 to 70 with acute or convalescent COVID-19. This chain links TRBV19 with TRBJ1-5; 9 bases map to TRBD1. CDR3 sequence: CASSTHQGTGGASNQPQHF. The CDR3 region has the DNA TGTGCCAGTAGTACCCATCAAGGCACAGGGGGCGCGAGCAATCAGCCCCAGCATTTT.